This TCR beta chain is from a study of cytotoxic CD8 clonotypes in ibrutinib-treated CLL. The CDR3 loop spans 17 amino acids. CDR1 MNHEY and CDR2 SMNVEV come from the germline V gene (reference sequence). V lost 0 bases to trimming and J lost 11 bases, with 25 bases between them. Method: immunoSEQ multiplex PCR; TCRdb's copy keeps in-frame clones and lacks some. The data contain fewer than 200,000 clones, approximately 80% of them singletons. The chain joins TRBV27 to TRBJ1-1; TRBD1 might be the D (5 bases). Specimen: PBMCs, collected after 24 months of ibrutinib treatment. The TCR sequence derives from a human donor with chronic lymphocytic leukemia. The CDR3, as DNA: TGTGCCAGCAGTTTATCCACGATGGGGCAGGTCACGACTCGGGCTTTCTTT. Protein sequence: CASSLSTMGQVTTRAFF.